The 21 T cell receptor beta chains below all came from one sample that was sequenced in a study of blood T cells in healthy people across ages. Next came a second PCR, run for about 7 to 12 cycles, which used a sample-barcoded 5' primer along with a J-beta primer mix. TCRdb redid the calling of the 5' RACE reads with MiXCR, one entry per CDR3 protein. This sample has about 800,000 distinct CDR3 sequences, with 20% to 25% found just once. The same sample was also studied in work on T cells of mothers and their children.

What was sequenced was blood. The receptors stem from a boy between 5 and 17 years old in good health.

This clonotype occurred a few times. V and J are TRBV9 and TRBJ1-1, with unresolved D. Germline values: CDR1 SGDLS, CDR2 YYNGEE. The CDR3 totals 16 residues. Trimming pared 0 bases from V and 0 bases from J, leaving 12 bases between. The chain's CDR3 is CASSVAAAAVNTEAFF. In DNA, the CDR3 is TGTGCCAGCAGCGTAGCGGCGGCTGCTGTGAACACTGAAGCTTTCTTT.

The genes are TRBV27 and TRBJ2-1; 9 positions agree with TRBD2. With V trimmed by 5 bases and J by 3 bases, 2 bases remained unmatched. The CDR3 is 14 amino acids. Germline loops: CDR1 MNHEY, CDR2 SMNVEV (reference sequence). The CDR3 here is CASSTLAGYNEQFF. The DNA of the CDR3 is TGTGCCAGCAGTACACTAGCGGGCTACAATGAGCAGTTCTTC.

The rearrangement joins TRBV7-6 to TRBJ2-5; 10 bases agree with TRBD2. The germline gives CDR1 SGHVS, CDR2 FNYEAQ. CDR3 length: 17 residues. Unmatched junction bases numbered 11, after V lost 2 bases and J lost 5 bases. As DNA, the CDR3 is TGTGCCAGCAGCTTACTAGCGGGGGCCTTCACGGGGGAGACCCAGTACTTC. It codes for CASSLLAGAFTGETQYF.

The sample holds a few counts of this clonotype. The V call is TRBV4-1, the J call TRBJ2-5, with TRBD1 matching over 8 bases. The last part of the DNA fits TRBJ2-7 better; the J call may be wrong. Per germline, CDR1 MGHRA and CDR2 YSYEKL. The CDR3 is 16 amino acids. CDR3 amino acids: CASSQHSRGRDYEQYF. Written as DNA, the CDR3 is TGCGCCAGCAGCCAACACTCCAGGGGGCGCGACTACGAGCAGTACTTC.

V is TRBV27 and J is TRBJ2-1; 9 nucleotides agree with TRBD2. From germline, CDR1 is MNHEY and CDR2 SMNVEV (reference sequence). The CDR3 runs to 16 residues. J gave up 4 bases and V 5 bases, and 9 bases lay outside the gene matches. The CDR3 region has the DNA TGTGCCAGCAGTCTTGCTAGCGGGATGATATACAATGAGCAGTTCTTC. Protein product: CASSLASGMIYNEQFF.

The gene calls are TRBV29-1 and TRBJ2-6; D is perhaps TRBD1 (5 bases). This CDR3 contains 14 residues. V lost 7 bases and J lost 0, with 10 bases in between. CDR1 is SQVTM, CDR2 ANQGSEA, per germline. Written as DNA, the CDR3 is TGCAGCGCCAACACAGGCTCTGGGGCCAACGTCCTGACTTTC. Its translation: CSANTGSGANVLTF.

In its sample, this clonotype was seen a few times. In DNA, the CDR3 is TGCAGCGTTGAAGATAGTAGGGTGACGGACGAGCAGTACTTC. This gives the protein CSVEDSRVTDEQYF. The gene calls are TRBV29-1 and TRBJ2-7; D gene uncertain. CDR1 is SQVTM, CDR2 ANQGSEA, per germline. The CDR3 runs 14 residues. V dropped 0 bases and J dropped 5 bases, with 14 bases sitting between them.

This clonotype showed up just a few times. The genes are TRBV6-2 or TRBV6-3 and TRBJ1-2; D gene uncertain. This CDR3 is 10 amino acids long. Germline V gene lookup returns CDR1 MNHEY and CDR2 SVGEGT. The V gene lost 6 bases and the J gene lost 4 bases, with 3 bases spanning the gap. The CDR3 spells CASRTYGYTF. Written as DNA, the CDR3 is TGTGCCAGCAGAACCTATGGCTACACCTTC.

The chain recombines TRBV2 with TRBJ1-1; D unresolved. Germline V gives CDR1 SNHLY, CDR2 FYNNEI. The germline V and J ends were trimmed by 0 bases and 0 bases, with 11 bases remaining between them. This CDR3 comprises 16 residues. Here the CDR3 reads CASSEASREMNTEAFF. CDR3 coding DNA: TGTGCCAGCAGTGAAGCGAGTCGGGAGATGAACACTGAAGCTTTCTTT. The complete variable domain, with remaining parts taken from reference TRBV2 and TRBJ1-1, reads EPEVTQTPSHQVTQMGQEVILRCVPISNHLYFYWYRQILGQKVEFLVSFYNNEISEKSEIFDDQFSVERPDGSNFTLKIRSTKLEDSAMYFCASSEASREMNTEAFFGQGTRLTVV.

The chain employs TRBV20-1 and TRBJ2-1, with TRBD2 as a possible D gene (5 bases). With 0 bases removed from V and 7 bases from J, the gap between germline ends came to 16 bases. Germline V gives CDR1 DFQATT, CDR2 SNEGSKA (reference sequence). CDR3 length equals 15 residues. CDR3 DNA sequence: TGCAGTGCTAGAGATGCACTAGAGTCCATAAATGAGCAGTTCTTC. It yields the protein CSARDALESINEQFF.

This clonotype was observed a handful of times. The DNA of the CDR3 is TGTGCCAGCAGCGAAGCGATGAAGACCCAGTACTTC. Its translation is CASSEAMKTQYF. The rearrangement links TRBV7-2 to TRBJ2-5; D call uncertain. The CDR3 totals 12 residues. Germline values: CDR1 SGHTA, CDR2 FQGNSA. V shed 5 bases and J shed 6 bases, with 10 bases lying between them.

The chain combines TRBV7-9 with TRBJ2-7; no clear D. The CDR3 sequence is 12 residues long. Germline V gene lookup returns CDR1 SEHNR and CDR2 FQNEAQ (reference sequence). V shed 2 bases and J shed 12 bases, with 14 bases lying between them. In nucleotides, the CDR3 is TGTGCCAGCAGCTTATCAGTTTCAGAGTCGTACTTC. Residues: CASSLSVSESYF.

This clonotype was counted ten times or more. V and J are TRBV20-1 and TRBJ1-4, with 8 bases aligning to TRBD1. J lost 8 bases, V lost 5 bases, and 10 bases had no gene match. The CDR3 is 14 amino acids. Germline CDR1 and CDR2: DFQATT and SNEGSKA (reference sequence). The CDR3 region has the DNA TGCAGTGCTCGCGAGACAGGGGTTGGGGAAAAACTGTTTTTT. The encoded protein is CSARETGVGEKLFF.

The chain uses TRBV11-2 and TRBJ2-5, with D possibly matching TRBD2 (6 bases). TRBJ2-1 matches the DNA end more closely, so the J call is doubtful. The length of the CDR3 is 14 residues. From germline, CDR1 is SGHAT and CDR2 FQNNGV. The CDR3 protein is CASSLVGGRSEQFF. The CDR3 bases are TGTGCCAGCAGCTTAGTGGGGGGTCGGAGTGAGCAGTTCTTC.

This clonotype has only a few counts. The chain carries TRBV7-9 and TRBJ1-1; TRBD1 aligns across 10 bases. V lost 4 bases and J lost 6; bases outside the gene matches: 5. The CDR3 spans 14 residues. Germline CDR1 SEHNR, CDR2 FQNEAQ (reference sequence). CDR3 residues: CASSSAGTGAEAFF. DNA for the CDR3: TGTGCCAGCAGCTCGGCCGGGACAGGGGCTGAAGCTTTCTTT.

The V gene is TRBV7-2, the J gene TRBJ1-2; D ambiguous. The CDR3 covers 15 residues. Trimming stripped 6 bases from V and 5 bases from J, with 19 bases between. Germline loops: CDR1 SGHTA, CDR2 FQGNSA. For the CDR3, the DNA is TGTGCCAGCAGAATTAGAGGAGCAGTTTCGTATGGCTACACCTTC. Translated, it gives CASRIRGAVSYGYTF.

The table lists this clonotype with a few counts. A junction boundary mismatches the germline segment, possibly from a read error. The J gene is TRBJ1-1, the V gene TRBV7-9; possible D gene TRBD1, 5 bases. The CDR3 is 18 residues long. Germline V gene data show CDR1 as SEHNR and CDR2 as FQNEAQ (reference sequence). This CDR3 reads CAGSLAVNSWGGNTEAFF. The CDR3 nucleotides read TGTGCCGGCAGCTTAGCGGTCAACAGCTGGGGGGGAAACACTGAAGCTTTCTTT.

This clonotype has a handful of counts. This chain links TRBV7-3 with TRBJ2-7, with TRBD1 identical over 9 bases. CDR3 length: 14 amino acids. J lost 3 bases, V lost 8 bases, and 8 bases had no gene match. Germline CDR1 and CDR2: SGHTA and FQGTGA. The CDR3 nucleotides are TGTGCCAGCTGTAAGGGACAGGGAGGCTACGAGCAGTACTTC. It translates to CASCKGQGGYEQYF.

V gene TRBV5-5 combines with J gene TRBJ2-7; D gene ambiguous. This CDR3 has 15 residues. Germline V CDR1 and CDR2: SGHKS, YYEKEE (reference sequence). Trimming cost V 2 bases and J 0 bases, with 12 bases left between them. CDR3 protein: CASSFVLVSSYEQYF. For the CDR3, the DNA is TGTGCCAGCAGCTTCGTGTTAGTTAGCTCCTACGAGCAGTACTTC.

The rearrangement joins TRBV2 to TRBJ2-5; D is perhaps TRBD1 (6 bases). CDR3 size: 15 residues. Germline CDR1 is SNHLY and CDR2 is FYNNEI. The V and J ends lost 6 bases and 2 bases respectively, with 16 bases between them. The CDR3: CASRLATGTQETQYF. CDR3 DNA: TGTGCCAGCAGGCTTGCGACAGGAACACAAGAGACCCAGTACTTC.

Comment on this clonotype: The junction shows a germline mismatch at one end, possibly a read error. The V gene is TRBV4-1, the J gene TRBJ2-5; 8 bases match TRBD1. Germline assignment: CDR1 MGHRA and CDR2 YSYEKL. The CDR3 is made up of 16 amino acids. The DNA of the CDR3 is TGTGCCAGCAGCCAAAGGGCAGGGGGCGGGGAAGAGACCCAGTACTTC. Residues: CASSQRAGGGEETQYF.